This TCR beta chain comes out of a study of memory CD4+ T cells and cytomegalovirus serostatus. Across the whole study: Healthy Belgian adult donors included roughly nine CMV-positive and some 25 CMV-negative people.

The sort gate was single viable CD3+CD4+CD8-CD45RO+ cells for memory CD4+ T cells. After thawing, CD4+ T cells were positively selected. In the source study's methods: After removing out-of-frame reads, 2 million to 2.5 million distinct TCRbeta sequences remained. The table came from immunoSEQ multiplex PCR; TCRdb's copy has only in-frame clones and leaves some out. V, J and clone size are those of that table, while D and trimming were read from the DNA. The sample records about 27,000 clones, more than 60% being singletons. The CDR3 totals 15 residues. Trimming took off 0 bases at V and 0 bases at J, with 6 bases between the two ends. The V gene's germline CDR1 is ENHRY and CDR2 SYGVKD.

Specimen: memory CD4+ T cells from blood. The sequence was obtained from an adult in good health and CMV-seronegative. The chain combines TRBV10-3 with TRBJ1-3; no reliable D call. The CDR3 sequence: CAISESWSSGNTIYF. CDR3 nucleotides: TGTGCCATCAGTGAGTCGTGGAGCTCTGGAAACACCATATATTTT.